The clone carrying this T cell receptor beta chain was recorded only once. The antigen is unknown. This sample also contains other DNA sequences that code for the same CDR3. This sample was taken from a study of cytomegalovirus exposure and HLA in healthy donors. General observations from the study: The classifier was said to identify cytomegalovirus status with high specificity and sensitivity.

PCR involved 60 Vbeta and 13 Jbeta primers. In the original analysis: Later, an analysis found roughly 80 million unique TCR beta chains, and about 10 million of these were shared. TCRdb's table, derived via immunoSEQ multiplex PCR, lists solely in-frame clones and lacks some. V and J calls plus clone size are reproduced from that table; the DNA served to infer D and trimming. This sample has 250,000 to 350,000 clones; roughly 80% occur once, and the top ten carry about 0.3%. The study sampled nominally healthy donors, though unrecorded immune exposures were likely. This TCR derives from a girl aged 2-10 years in good health and CMV-seronegative. The sample consisted of PBMCs.

This chain's CDR3 is CASSLGGGTDTQYF. The CDR3 nucleotides are TGTGCCAGCAGCTTGGGAGGAGGCACAGATACGCAGTATTTT. The chain employs TRBV5-6 and TRBJ2-3, with D unresolved. The V and J ends lost 0 bases and 1 base respectively, with 6 bases between them. This CDR3 region has 14 residues. The germline CDR1 and CDR2 sequences are SGHDT and YYEEEE. Supplemented by reference TRBV5-6 and TRBJ2-3, the full variable domain reads DAGVTQSPTHLIKTRGQQVTLRCSPKSGHDTVSWYQQALGQGPQFIFQYYEEEERQRGNFPDRFSGHQFPNYSSELNVNALLLGDSALYLCASSLGGGTDTQYFGPGTRLTVL.